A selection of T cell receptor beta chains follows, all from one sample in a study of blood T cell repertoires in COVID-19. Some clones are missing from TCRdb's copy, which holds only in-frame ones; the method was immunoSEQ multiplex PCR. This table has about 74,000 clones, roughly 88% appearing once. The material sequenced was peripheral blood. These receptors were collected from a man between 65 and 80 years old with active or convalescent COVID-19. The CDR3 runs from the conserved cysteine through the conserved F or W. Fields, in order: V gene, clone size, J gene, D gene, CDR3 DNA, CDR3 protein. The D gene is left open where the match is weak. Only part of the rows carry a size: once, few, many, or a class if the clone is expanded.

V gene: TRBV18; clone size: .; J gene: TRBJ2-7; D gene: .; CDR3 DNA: TGTGCCAGCTCACCATCTTTAACCTACGAGCAGTACTTC; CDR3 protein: CASSPSLTYEQYF
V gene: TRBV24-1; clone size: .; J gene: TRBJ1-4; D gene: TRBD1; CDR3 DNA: TGTGCCACCAGTGATTTGAAGGGGGCCGGAGTTGCAACTAATGAAAAACTGTTTTTT; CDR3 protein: CATSDLKGAGVATNEKLFF
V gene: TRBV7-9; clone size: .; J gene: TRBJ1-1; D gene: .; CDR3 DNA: TGTGCCAGCAGCTTACTGGAAGCTTTCTTT; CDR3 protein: CASSLLEAFF
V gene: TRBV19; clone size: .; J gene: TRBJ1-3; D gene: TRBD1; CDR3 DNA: TGTGCCAGTAGCCTTAGGACAGGTCTCGGAACTGGAAACACCATATATTTT; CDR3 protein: CASSLRTGLGTGNTIYF
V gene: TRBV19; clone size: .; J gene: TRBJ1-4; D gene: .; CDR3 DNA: TGTGCCAGTAGTATAGAGGACGGGAGAAATGAAAAACTGTTTTTT; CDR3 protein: CASSIEDGRNEKLFF
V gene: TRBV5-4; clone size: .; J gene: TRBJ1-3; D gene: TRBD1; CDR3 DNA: TGTGCCAGCAGCGTGGGACAGTGGTTGACTTCTGGAAACACCATATATTTT; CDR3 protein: CASSVGQWLTSGNTIYF
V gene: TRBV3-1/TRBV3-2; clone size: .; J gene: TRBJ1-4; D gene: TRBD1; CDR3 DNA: TGTGCCAGCAGGAACAGGGGTACTAATGAAAAACTGTTTTTT; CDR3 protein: CASRNRGTNEKLFF
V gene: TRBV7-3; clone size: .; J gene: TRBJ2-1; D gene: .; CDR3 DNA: TGTGCCAGCAGCTTACAACAGGGATTGGTATATGAGCAGTTCTTC; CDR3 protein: CASSLQQGLVYEQFF
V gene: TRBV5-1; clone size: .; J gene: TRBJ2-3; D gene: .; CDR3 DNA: TGCGCCAGCAGCTTGGGGCCCGCGTCAAGCGCAGATACGCAGTATTTT; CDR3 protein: CASSLGPASSADTQYF
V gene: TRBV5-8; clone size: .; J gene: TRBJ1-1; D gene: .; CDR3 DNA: TGTGCCAGCAGCTTGGTCGGACACCTCATGAACACTGAAGCTTTCTTT; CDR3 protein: CASSLVGHLMNTEAFF
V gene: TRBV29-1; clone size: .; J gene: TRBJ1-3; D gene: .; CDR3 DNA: TGCAGCGTTGGTCTGGGTCAGGCTGGAAACACCATATATTTT; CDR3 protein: CSVGLGQAGNTIYF
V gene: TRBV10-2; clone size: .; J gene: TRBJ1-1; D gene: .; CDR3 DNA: TGCGCCAGCAGAGAGACAGCTCCAATGGGAGCTTTCTTT; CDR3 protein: CASRETAPMGAFF
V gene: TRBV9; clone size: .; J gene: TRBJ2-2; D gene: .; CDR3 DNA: TGTGCCAGCAGCGTAGGACCCCTAGACACCGGGGAGCTGTTTTTT; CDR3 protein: CASSVGPLDTGELFF
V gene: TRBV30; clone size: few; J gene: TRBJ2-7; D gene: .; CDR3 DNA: TGTGCCTGGAGTGCCCCAGGGGCGGCGCACCCTTACGAGCAGTACTTC; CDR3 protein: CAWSAPGAAHPYEQYF
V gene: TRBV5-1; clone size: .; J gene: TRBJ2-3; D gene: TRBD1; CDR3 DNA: TGCGCCAGCAGCTTTCGACAGGGGATGCAAGATACGCAGTATTTT; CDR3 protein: CASSFRQGMQDTQYF
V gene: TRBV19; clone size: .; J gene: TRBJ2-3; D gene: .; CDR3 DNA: TGTGCCAGTACCGCCCGGGGCACAGATACGCAGTATTTT; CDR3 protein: CASTARGTDTQYF
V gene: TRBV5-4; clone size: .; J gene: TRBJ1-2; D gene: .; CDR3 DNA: TGTGCCAGCAGCTTGGCGGGGTCAGGGGATGGCTACACCTTC; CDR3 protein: CASSLAGSGDGYTF
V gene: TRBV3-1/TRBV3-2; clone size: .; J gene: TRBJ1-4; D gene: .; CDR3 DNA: TGTGCCAGCAGCCTAGACAGTAATAATGAAAAACTGTTTTTT; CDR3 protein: CASSLDSNNEKLFF
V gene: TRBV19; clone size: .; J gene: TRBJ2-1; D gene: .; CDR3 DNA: TGTGCCAGTAGTATAGATCCGCTAGCTCGCGAGCAGTTCTTC; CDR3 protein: CASSIDPLAREQFF
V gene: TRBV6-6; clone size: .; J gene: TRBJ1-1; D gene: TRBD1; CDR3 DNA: TGTGCCAGCAGTTCCCCCGACAGGGTTGTTGAAGCTTTCTTT; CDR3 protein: CASSSPDRVVEAFF
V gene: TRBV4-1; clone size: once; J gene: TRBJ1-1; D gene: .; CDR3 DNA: TGCGCCAGCAGCCAGTCCGTTGGGCAGCTGAACACTGAAGCTTTCTTT; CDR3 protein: CASSQSVGQLNTEAFF
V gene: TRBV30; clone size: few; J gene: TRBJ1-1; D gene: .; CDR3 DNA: TGTGCCTGGACCCGGGGACAGAACACTGAAGCTTTCTTT; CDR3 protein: CAWTRGQNTEAFF
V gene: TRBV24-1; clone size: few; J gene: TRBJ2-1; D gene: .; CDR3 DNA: TGTGCCACCAGTGAAGGCGCAGGGAGGCAAAATGAGCAGTTCTTC; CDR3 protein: CATSEGAGRQNEQFF
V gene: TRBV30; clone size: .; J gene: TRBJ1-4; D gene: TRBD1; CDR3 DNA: TGTGCCTGGAGTGGCGGACAGGGAAATGAAAAACTGTTTTTT; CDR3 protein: CAWSGGQGNEKLFF
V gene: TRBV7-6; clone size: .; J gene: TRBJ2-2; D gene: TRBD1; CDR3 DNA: TGTGCCAGCAGCTTAGGGACAGGGCGGGGCACCGGGGAGCTGTTTTTT; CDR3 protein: CASSLGTGRGTGELFF
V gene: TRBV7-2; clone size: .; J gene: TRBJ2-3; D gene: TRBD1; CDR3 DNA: TGTGCCAGCAGCTTAGGGACAGGGCGAACAGATACGCAGTATTTT; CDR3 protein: CASSLGTGRTDTQYF
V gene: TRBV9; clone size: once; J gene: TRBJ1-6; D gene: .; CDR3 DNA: TGTGCCAGCAGCGTCGCCGGGGTCGGATCACCCCTCCACTTT; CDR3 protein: CASSVAGVGSPLHF
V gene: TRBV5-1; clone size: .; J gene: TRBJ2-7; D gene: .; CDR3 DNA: TGCGCCAGCAGGGTCGAGGCGAGCTCCTACGAGCAGTACTTC; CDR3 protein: CASRVEASSYEQYF
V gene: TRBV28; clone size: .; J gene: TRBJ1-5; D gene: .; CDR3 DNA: TGTGCCAGCAGCCTCCGGACAGAGGGAAATCATTTT; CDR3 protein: CASSLRTEGNHF
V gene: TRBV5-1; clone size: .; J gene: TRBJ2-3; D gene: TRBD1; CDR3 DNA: TGCGCCAGCATCCTAGAACCGTTCGGGACAGCTAGCACAGATACGCAGTATTTT; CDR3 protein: CASILEPFGTASTDTQYF
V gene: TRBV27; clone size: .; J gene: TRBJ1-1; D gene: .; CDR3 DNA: TGTGCCAGCAGAACCCCCGGGACACCGAACACTGAAGCTTTCTTT; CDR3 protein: CASRTPGTPNTEAFF
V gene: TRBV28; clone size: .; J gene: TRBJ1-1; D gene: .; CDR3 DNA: TGTGCCAGCAGTGGAGTGCCGATGGGCACTGAAGCTTTCTTT; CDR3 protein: CASSGVPMGTEAFF